This entry lists 8 T cell receptor beta chains sequenced from one sample in a study of Ad26.COV2.S vaccination and SARS-CoV-2 variants. Treatment given: 15 to 20 received Ad26.COV2.S at low or high dose, single or two shots; about 5 received placebo; per-sample allocation not given. The study sampled participants on day 63 after the first vaccine or placebo injection. Here immunoSEQ multiplex PCR was the method, and the copy in TCRdb shows in-frame clones only, minus some. The table has 400,000 to 450,000 clones, 80% to 95% seen once. Sequenced here: peripheral blood, sampled in a trial of Ad26.COV2.S vaccine versus placebo. The receptor set was obtained from a person between 18 and 65 years old who received the Ad26.COV2.S COVID-19 vaccine or a placebo.

Only one count was recorded for this clone. The chain is built from TRBV20-1 and TRBJ2-7; tentative D call: TRBD1 (6 bases). V was shortened by 3 bases and J by 3 bases, with 15 bases between the two germline ends. Germline CDR1 is DFQATT and CDR2 is SNEGSKA (reference sequence). The CDR3 covers 14 residues. CDR3 in amino acids: CSASPQGRNYEQYF. The CDR3 bases are TGCAGTGCTAGTCCGCAGGGGAGAAACTACGAGCAGTACTTC.

The chain has TRBV9 and TRBJ2-1; 9 nucleotides line up with TRBD1. Trimming cost V 2 bases and J 6 bases; bases outside gene matches: 6. This CDR3 is 15 amino acids long. Germline values: CDR1 SGDLS, CDR2 YYNGEE. CDR3 sequence reads: CASSVGTGLGNEQFF. In nucleotides, the CDR3 is TGTGCCAGCAGCGTCGGGACAGGGCTTGGCAATGAGCAGTTCTTC.

V is TRBV6-6 and J is TRBJ1-1; 8 bases agree with TRBD1. The V gene end was trimmed by 4 bases and the J gene end by 3 bases; junction bases not matched to a gene: 7. The CDR3 length is 15 residues. The germline gives CDR1 MNHNY, CDR2 SVGAGI (reference sequence). The CDR3 is CASSSRTGRDTEAFF. CDR3 coding DNA: TGTGCCAGCAGTTCCCGGACAGGGAGGGACACTGAAGCTTTCTTT.

V and J are TRBV2 and TRBJ1-5; perhaps TRBD1 as D (6 bases). V was cut by 4 bases and J by 2 bases, with 12 bases left in between. The CDR3 is made up of 15 amino acids. Per the germline V gene, CDR1 is SNHLY and CDR2 is FYNNEI. CDR3 sequence: CASSGGNRGNQPQHF. The CDR3 DNA sequence: TGTGCCAGCAGTGGGGGGAACAGGGGCAATCAGCCCCAGCATTTT.

The rearrangement uses TRBV19 and TRBJ2-1; the match to TRBD1 covers 8 bases. The CDR3 length is 12 residues. With V trimmed by 4 bases and J by 9 bases, 2 bases remained unmatched. Germline lookup yields CDR1 LNHDA and CDR2 SQIVND (reference sequence). The CDR3 DNA is TGTGCCAGTAGTAGGACAGGGATTGAGCAGTTCTTC. Translation gives CASSRTGIEQFF.

A few counts support this clone. V is TRBV20-1 and J is TRBJ2-1; TRBD2 matches at 11 bases. The CDR3 extends over 15 amino acids. V dropped 3 bases and J dropped 7; count of bases not matched to a gene: 8. CDR1 DFQATT and CDR2 SNEGSKA come from the germline V gene (reference sequence). The CDR3 reads CSASAGTSGSNEQFF. CDR3 sequence (DNA): TGCAGTGCTAGTGCGGGTACTAGCGGGAGTAATGAGCAGTTCTTC.

The chain carries TRBV28 and TRBJ1-5; TRBD1 agrees at 7 bases. CDR1 and CDR2 from the germline V gene are MDHEN and SYDVKM. This CDR3 contains 13 residues. V was pared by 7 bases and J by 11 bases, with 11 bases of the junction left unmatched. The CDR3 loop reads CASTVGGLTAQHF. CDR3 DNA: TGTGCCAGCACCGTAGGGGGCCTTACAGCCCAGCATTTT. The whole variable domain, remainder taken from reference TRBV28 and TRBJ1-5, is DVKVTQSSRYLVKRTGEKVFLECVQDMDHENMFWYRQDPGLGLRLIYFSYDVKMKEKGDIPEGYSVSREKKERFSLILESASTNQTSMYLCASTVGGLTAQHFGDGTRLSIL.

J is TRBJ1-5 and V is TRBV6-2 or TRBV6-3, with 9 positions matching TRBD1. Germline V gene data show CDR1 as MNHEY and CDR2 as SVGEGT. This CDR3 comprises 16 residues. J lost 4 bases, V lost 6 bases, and 10 bases had no gene match. The CDR3 sequence: CASRYIGQGRNQPQHF. The CDR3 coding sequence is TGTGCCAGCAGGTACATTGGACAGGGGCGTAATCAGCCCCAGCATTTT.